This T cell receptor (beta chain) appears in the sequencing data of a study of blood T cell repertoires in COVID-19. Background on the study: Material from acute and convalescent COVID-19 was sourced from the United States, Italy and Spain. T cells, B-cell-depleted T cells, or PBMCs supplied cDNA or gDNA.

This CDR3 has 17 residues. Deletions cut 5 bases from V and 2 bases from J, with 18 bases between. CDR1 MDHEN and CDR2 SYDVKM come from the germline V gene. TCRdb's copy holds only in-frame clones and misses some; the assay was immunoSEQ multiplex PCR. Of some 180,000 clones listed, 65% to 85% are singletons. Sample: peripheral blood. V gene TRBV28 combines with J gene TRBJ1-4; D is undetermined. This TCR was recovered from a woman aged 40-49 years with COVID-19, enrolled during active disease. This chain's CDR3 is CASSLSLVLVTNEKLFF. The CDR3 DNA follows: TGTGCCAGCAGTCTGAGCCTGGTGTTGGTGACTAATGAAAAACTGTTTTTT.